This TCR beta chain was obtained from a study of molecular identifiers for immune sequencing clone quantification. Study conclusions and caveats: Sizes of highly expanded clones could be underestimated through identical TCRs sharing a barcode.

From around 20,000 to 990,000 sorted cells, naive CD8 libraries were generated with 10%, 30% or 50% RNA. With respect to this clonotype: The antigen remains unidentified. Germline and junction disagree at one end, which may indicate a read error.

Germline V lookup: CDR1 SGHAT, CDR2 FQNNGV. This CDR3 is built from 18 residues. TCRdb re-derived calls from the PCR reads in MiXCR, one entry per CDR3 protein. The sample has just under 65,000 distinct CDR3 sequences, around 17% seen once. This sequence originates from a human donor in good health. Some libraries in this study had Jurkat cell RNA spiked in. The gene calls are TRBV11-2 and TRBJ2-1, with TRBD2 matching over 12 bases. Material for sequencing was naive CD8+ T cells from blood, with Jurkat cell RNA spiked in. Subset specified: FACS-sorted CD8+CD4-CCR7+CD45RA+ naive T cells. The CDR3 bases are TGTGCCGGCAGCTCCTTACTAGCGGGAGGTGGGGCCTACAATGAGCAGTTCTTC. Translating it yields CAGSSLLAGGGAYNEQFF.